The clone carrying this T cell receptor beta chain turned up a few times. The second PCR ran about 6 to 11 cycles with a sample-barcoded 5' primer and J-beta primers. TCRdb used MiXCR to reprocess the 5' RACE reads, holding one entry per CDR3 protein. Of some 710,000 distinct CDR3 sequences in the sample, 20% to 25% were seen once. V dropped 0 bases and J dropped 2; count of bases not matched to a gene: 1. Germline CDR1 and CDR2: SGHRS and YFSETQ. CDR3 length equals 15 residues. This entry is derived from a study of blood T cells in healthy people across ages. The sequenced material came from blood. The genes are TRBV5-1 and TRBJ2-5, with 10 positions matching TRBD1. The sequence came from a man in his sixties or seventies in good health. CDR3 sequence reads: CASSLGQGAQETQYF. CDR3 coding DNA: TGCGCCAGCAGCTTGGGACAGGGGGCGCAAGAGACCCAGTACTTC.